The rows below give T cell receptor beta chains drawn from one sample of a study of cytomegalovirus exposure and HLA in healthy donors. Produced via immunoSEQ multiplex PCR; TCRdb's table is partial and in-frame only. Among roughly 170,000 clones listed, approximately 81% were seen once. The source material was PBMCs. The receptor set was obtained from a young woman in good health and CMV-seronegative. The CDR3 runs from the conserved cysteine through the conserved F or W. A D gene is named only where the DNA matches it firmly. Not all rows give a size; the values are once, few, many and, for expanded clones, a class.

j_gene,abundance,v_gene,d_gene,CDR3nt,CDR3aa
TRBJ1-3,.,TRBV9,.,TGTGCCAGCAGCGTAGGGGTCAGGGCCTCTGGAAACACCATATATTTT,CASSVGVRASGNTIYF
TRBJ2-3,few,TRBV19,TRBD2,TGTGCCAGTAGTATACGATTAGCGGGAGGGCCAGGAGATACGCAGTATTTT,CASSIRLAGGPGDTQYF
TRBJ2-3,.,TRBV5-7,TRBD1,TGTGCCAGCAGCTTGTTCGACAGGGGACTCACAGATACGCAGTATTTT,CASSLFDRGLTDTQYF
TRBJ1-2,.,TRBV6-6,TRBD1,TGTGCCAGCAGTAGGGGACAGGGGGCAGGCAGCTATGGCTACACCTTC,CASSRGQGAGSYGYTF
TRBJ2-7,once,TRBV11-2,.,TGTGCCAGCAGCTTAGATCGGAGGGATGCGTACTTC,CASSLDRRDAYF
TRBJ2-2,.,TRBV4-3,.,TGCGCCAGCAGCCGGGGGCTAGAGGGCACCGGGGAGCTGTTTTTT,CASSRGLEGTGELFF
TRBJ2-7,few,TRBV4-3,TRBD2,TGCGCCAGCAGCCCTGCACTAGCGGGGGATTACGAGCAGTACTTC,CASSPALAGDYEQYF
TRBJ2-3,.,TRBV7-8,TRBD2,TGTGCCAGCAGCTTTTTAAGCGGGAGGGCTGAGGGTGCAGATACGCAGTATTTT,CASSFLSGRAEGADTQYF
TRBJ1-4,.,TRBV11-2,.,TGTGCCAGCAGCTTAGAGCCAGGCACCCCCGAAAAACTGTTTTTT,CASSLEPGTPEKLFF
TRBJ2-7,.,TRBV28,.,TGTGCCAGCAGTTACCCACAGGGCTCCTACGAGCAGTACTTC,CASSYPQGSYEQYF
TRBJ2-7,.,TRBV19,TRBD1,TGTGCCAGTACCGAGTGGGGACAGGGGGCGAGGGAGCAGTACTTC,CASTEWGQGAREQYF
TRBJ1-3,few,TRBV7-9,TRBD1,TGTGCCAGCAGCTTAGACGGACAGGTCTTTGGAAACACCATATATTTT,CASSLDGQVFGNTIYF